The present entry profiles one TCR beta chain with its context. Sequencing was performed with immunoSEQ multiplex PCR; in TCRdb, only in-frame clones are kept and a portion is missing. In the table there are around 180,000 clones, more than 85% of which are singletons. With V trimmed by 5 bases and J by 2 bases, 10 bases remained unmatched. Germline-derived CDR1 and CDR2 are SGHAT and FQDESV (reference sequence). This CDR3 contains 16 residues. This entry comes from a study of blood T cell repertoires in COVID-19. This sequence joins TRBV11-1 and TRBJ2-5; 8 bases line up with TRBD1. This clonotype originated in a woman in her 30s with active or convalescent COVID-19. Sequencing input: peripheral blood. The DNA for the CDR3 is TGTGCCAGCAGCCGGTCCAGGACAGGGAATCAAGAGACCCAGTACTTC. The encoded protein is CASSRSRTGNQETQYF.